The clone carrying this TCR beta chain was seen once. In the authors' workflow: Nucleated cell number was recorded as an estimate derived from reference gene primer amplification. Sequenced by immunoSEQ multiplex PCR; TCRdb stores in-frame clones only, minus some. Clone size and V and J calls were adopted from that table, with D and trimming inferred from the DNA. The table has about 27,000 clones, roughly 84% seen once. The data were taken from a study of blood T cell repertoires in COVID-19. Whole-study context: Samples representing acute and convalescent COVID-19 were sourced from the United States, Italy and Spain.

The CDR3 is made up of 14 amino acids. Germline V lookup: CDR1 SGHAT, CDR2 FQNNGV. After removal of 3 bases from V and 3 bases from J, the junction contained 4 bases not matched to a gene. The genes are TRBV11-2 and TRBJ2-7; 8 nucleotides align to TRBD1. This receptor was identified in a man aged 50-60 years with active COVID-19. Sequencing was performed on peripheral blood. The CDR3 protein is CASSFGTGHYEQYV. CDR3 coding DNA: TGTGCCAGCAGCTTCGGGACAGGACACTACGAGCAGTACGTC.